The rows below give T cell receptor beta chains drawn from one sample of a study of control samples from healthy donors and cancer patients. Assay: immunoSEQ multiplex PCR; the TCRdb copy retains only in-frame clones and omits some. Of about 72,000 clones in the sample, roughly 92% were seen once. Sample: blood. The receptors were sampled from a woman in her sixties in good health. Both conserved end residues are part of each CDR3. Each record gives: CDR3 length, clone size, J gene, D gene, V gene, CDR3 protein, CDR3 DNA. A D gene is named only where the DNA matches it firmly. Some rows mark clone size as missing; the rest say once, few, many or name a class of expanded clone.

14 | once | TRBJ2-7 | TRBD1 | TRBV27 | CASSPRTGRDEQYF | TGTGCCAGCAGTCCCCGGACAGGGCGAGACGAGCAGTACTTC
14 | . | TRBJ1-1 | . | TRBV30 | CAWSGGGMNTEAFF | TGTGCCTGGAGTGGGGGGGGCATGAACACTGAAGCTTTCTTT
16 | . | TRBJ2-7 | TRBD1 | TRBV7-9 | CASSLYGTGASYEQYF | TGTGCCAGCAGCTTATATGGGACAGGGGCTTCCTACGAGCAGTACTTC
11 | . | TRBJ2-1 | . | TRBV23-1 | CATGTGNEQFF | TGCGCCACCGGGACGGGAAATGAGCAGTTCTTC
14 | . | TRBJ1-5 | . | TRBV6-2/TRBV6-3 | CASSYGQLNQPQHF | TGTGCCAGCAGTTATGGACAGCTGAATCAGCCCCAGCATTTT
12 | once | TRBJ2-2 | . | TRBV6-5 | CASRVGGGELFF | TGTGCCAGCAGGGTAGGGGGCGGGGAGCTGTTTTTT
12 | . | TRBJ2-5 | . | TRBV11-3 | CASSFAGETQYF | TGTGCCAGCAGCTTCGCGGGAGAGACCCAGTACTTC
16 | . | TRBJ2-2 | . | TRBV11-2 | CASSLVGGLNTGELFF | TGTGCCAGCAGCTTAGTTGGAGGACTTAACACCGGGGAGCTGTTTTTT
15 | . | TRBJ1-2 | . | TRBV18 | CASSPPPRGGYGYTF | TGTGCCAGCTCACCACCGCCTAGAGGGGGCTATGGCTACACCTTC
13 | . | TRBJ2-2 | . | TRBV21-1 | CASSNKNTGELFF | TGTGCCAGCAGCAACAAGAACACCGGGGAGCTGTTTTTT
17 | . | TRBJ2-5 | TRBD2 | TRBV4-2 | CASSHGITSGSGETQYF | TGTGCCAGCAGCCACGGAATAACTAGCGGGAGCGGGGAGACCCAGTACTTC
11 | . | TRBJ2-7 | TRBD1 | TRBV2 | CAGGQGYEQYF | TGTGCCGGAGGACAGGGCTACGAGCAGTACTTC
13 | . | TRBJ1-5 | . | TRBV19 | CASSMGGFQPQHF | TGTGCCAGTAGTATGGGAGGGTTCCAGCCCCAGCATTTT
15 | . | TRBJ1-6 | . | TRBV6-1 | CASSEHSGHDSPLHF | TGTGCCAGCAGTGAACATTCAGGCCATGATTCACCCCTCCACTTT
16 | . | TRBJ2-5 | . | TRBV9 | CASSVGTVHQGETQYF | TGTGCCAGCAGCGTAGGGACTGTTCACCAAGGAGAGACCCAGTACTTC
15 | . | TRBJ2-4 | . | TRBV6-5 | CASRTGTRAKNIQYF | TGTGCCAGCAGAACCGGGACAAGAGCCAAAAACATTCAGTACTTC
14 | . | TRBJ1-2 | . | TRBV5-1 | CASSPGDRHYGYTF | TGCGCCAGCAGCCCTGGGGACCGACACTATGGCTACACCTTC
14 | . | TRBJ1-1 | . | TRBV25-1 | CASSESYRNTEAFF | TGTGCCAGCAGTGAGTCTTACAGGAACACTGAAGCTTTCTTT
19 | . | TRBJ2-1 | TRBD2 | TRBV30 | CAWSSDRGTSGSSYNEQFF | TGTGCCTGGAGCTCCGACAGGGGAACTAGCGGGAGCTCCTACAATGAGCAGTTCTTC
13 | . | TRBJ1-1 | . | TRBV5-1 | CASKLAMNTEAFF | TGCGCCAGCAAACTGGCTATGAACACTGAAGCTTTCTTT
17 | . | TRBJ2-7 | . | TRBV3-1/TRBV3-2 | CASSPTGGRGRYYEQYF | TGTGCCAGCAGCCCCACCGGTGGGAGGGGGCGTTACTACGAGCAGTACTTC
13 | . | TRBJ1-1 | . | TRBV4-3 | CASSQAQDTEAFF | TGCGCCAGCAGCCAAGCCCAAGACACTGAAGCTTTCTTT
13 | . | TRBJ2-7 | . | TRBV27 | CASSLLQGYEQYF | TGTGCCAGCAGCCTACTACAGGGCTACGAGCAGTACTTC
13 | . | TRBJ2-5 | . | TRBV24-1 | CATARGRGETQYF | TGTGCCACCGCTAGGGGGAGAGGAGAGACCCAGTACTTC
15 | . | TRBJ2-2 | . | TRBV24-1 | CATSDRGTGTGELFF | TGTGCCACCAGTGATAGGGGAACTGGCACCGGGGAGCTGTTTTTT
17 | . | TRBJ2-1 | TRBD2 | TRBV27 | CASSQGILAGSLNEQFF | TGTGCCAGCAGTCAAGGGATACTAGCGGGAAGTCTCAATGAGCAGTTCTTC
15 | . | TRBJ2-7 | . | TRBV6-6 | CASSYSTSHGYEQYF | TGTGCCAGCAGTTACTCGACGTCCCACGGTTACGAGCAGTACTTC
15 | . | TRBJ1-2 | . | TRBV6-1 | CASSEATGSPYGYTF | TGTGCCAGCAGTGAAGCGACAGGATCTCCCTATGGCTACACCTTC
14 | . | TRBJ2-7 | . | TRBV5-4 | CASSRPPPSYEQYF | TGTGCCAGCTCCCGGCCTCCTCCCTCCTACGAGCAGTACTTC
19 | . | TRBJ2-6 | TRBD1 | TRBV7-3 | CASSLIAGTGPSGANVLTF | TGTGCCAGCAGCTTAATCGCCGGGACAGGTCCCTCTGGGGCCAACGTCCTGACTTTC
15 | . | TRBJ2-1 | TRBD2 | TRBV7-7 | CASSTSGSWYNEQFF | TGTGCTAGCAGCACTAGCGGGAGTTGGTACAATGAGCAGTTCTTC
16 | once | TRBJ2-3 | . | TRBV7-3 | CASSPRERTGTDTQYF | TGTGCCAGCAGCCCCCGGGAGAGGACCGGCACAGATACGCAGTATTTT
16 | . | TRBJ2-5 | TRBD1 | TRBV4-1 | CASSQDKPGGLETQYF | TGCGCCAGCAGCCAAGATAAACCAGGGGGCCTCGAGACCCAGTACTTC
17 | . | TRBJ2-1 | TRBD2 | TRBV24-1 | CATSDDRLTSGYNEQFF | TGTGCCACCAGTGACGACCGTTTGACTAGCGGATACAATGAGCAGTTCTTC
15 | . | TRBJ2-7 | TRBD1 | TRBV28 | CASSLRSDRDYEQYF | TGTGCCAGCAGTTTACGCTCAGACAGGGACTACGAGCAGTACTTC
15 | . | TRBJ1-1 | . | TRBV4-3 | CASSQAVLGGTEAFF | TGCGCCAGCAGCCAAGCCGTTCTCGGTGGCACTGAAGCTTTCTTT
18 | few | TRBJ2-1 | TRBD1 | TRBV18 | CASSPRQGVGSSYNEQFF | TGTGCCAGCTCACCCCGACAGGGCGTTGGTAGCTCCTACAATGAGCAGTTCTTC
15 | . | TRBJ2-2 | TRBD1 | TRBV10-2 | CATRQGALDTGELFF | TGCGCCACCAGACAGGGGGCGCTGGACACCGGGGAGCTGTTTTTT
12 | . | TRBJ2-5 | TRBD1 | TRBV19 | CASSNRGETQYF | TGTGCCAGTAGTAACAGGGGCGAGACCCAGTACTTC
16 | . | TRBJ2-1 | TRBD1 | TRBV18 | CASSLQRGTAEYEQFF | TGTGCCAGCTCGCTCCAGAGAGGGACAGCCGAATATGAGCAGTTCTTC
13 | . | TRBJ1-1 | TRBD1 | TRBV30 | CAWSVSGGTEAFF | TGTGCCTGGAGTGTTTCAGGGGGCACTGAAGCTTTCTTT
15 | . | TRBJ1-2 | TRBD1 | TRBV7-8 | CASSLMGQENYGYTF | TGTGCCAGCAGCTTGATGGGACAGGAGAACTATGGCTACACCTTC
15 | . | TRBJ2-2 | TRBD2 | TRBV28 | CASSLAGRATGELFF | TGTGCCAGCAGTTTGGCCGGGAGGGCCACCGGGGAGCTGTTTTTT
15 | . | TRBJ1-4 | TRBD1 | TRBV15 | CATNRDRGFNEKLFF | TGTGCCACCAACCGCGACAGGGGGTTTAATGAAAAACTGTTTTTT
15 | . | TRBJ2-1 | TRBD1 | TRBV24-1 | CATRGTGVKVDEQFF | TGTGCCACCAGAGGGACAGGGGTAAAGGTAGATGAGCAGTTCTTC
17 | . | TRBJ1-5 | . | TRBV5-8 | CASSLVVGGKSNQPQHF | TGTGCCAGCAGCTTGGTGGTGGGGGGTAAAAGCAATCAGCCCCAGCATTTT
17 | once | TRBJ2-3 | TRBD2 | TRBV9 | CASSDGMGGLAIDTQYF | TGTGCCAGCAGTGACGGAATGGGGGGACTAGCCATAGATACGCAGTATTTT
16 | . | TRBJ1-3 | . | TRBV5-5 | CASRQGWGPSGNTIYF | TGTGCCAGCCGGCAAGGCTGGGGCCCCTCTGGAAACACCATATATTTT
16 | . | TRBJ1-4 | . | TRBV18 | CASSPGVSVANEKLFF | TGTGCCAGCTCACCAGGCGTCTCCGTGGCTAATGAAAAACTGTTTTTT
14 | once | TRBJ1-3 | . | TRBV18 | CASSVEGSGNTIYF | TGTGCCAGCTCCGTCGAGGGATCTGGAAACACCATATATTTT
13 | . | TRBJ1-2 | TRBD1 | TRBV10-3 | CAIRGDSPYGYTF | TGTGCCATCAGGGGGGACAGTCCCTATGGCTACACCTTC
14 | . | TRBJ2-7 | TRBD1 | TRBV5-1 | CASSLGTGGYEQYF | TGCGCCAGCAGCTTAGGGACAGGCGGCTACGAGCAGTACTTC
16 | . | TRBJ1-4 | TRBD1 | TRBV7-9 | CASSLALQGAREKLFF | TGTGCCAGCAGCTTAGCGCTTCAGGGGGCAAGAGAAAAACTGTTTTTT
15 | . | TRBJ1-4 | . | TRBV28 | CASASIGTGDEKLFF | TGTGCCAGCGCGTCTATCGGGACGGGCGATGAAAAACTGTTTTTT
18 | . | TRBJ2-6 | TRBD1 | TRBV7-9 | CASSLTTGANSGANVLTF | TGTGCCAGCAGCTTAACCACAGGGGCTAACTCTGGGGCCAACGTCCTGACTTTC
13 | . | TRBJ1-6 | . | TRBV28 | CASSSGGNSPLHF | TGTGCCAGCAGTTCCGGGGGGAATTCACCCCTCCACTTT
13 | . | TRBJ2-1 | TRBD1 | TRBV5-6 | CASSLYYRGLRFF | TGTGCCAGCAGCTTGTATTACAGGGGGCTTAGGTTCTTC
15 | . | TRBJ2-1 | TRBD1 | TRBV5-4 | CASSRGQGVNNEQFF | TGTGCCAGCAGCCGGGGACAGGGGGTCAACAATGAGCAGTTCTTC
11 | . | TRBJ2-1 | . | TRBV30 | CAWSGGGEQFF | TGTGCCTGGAGTGGTGGCGGCGAGCAGTTCTTC
14 | . | TRBJ1-5 | TRBD1 | TRBV28 | CACKPGQYYQPQHF | TGTGCCTGCAAGCCGGGACAGTACTATCAGCCCCAGCATTTT